A selection of T cell receptor beta chains follows, all from one sample in a study of blood T cell repertoires in COVID-19. Sequenced by immunoSEQ multiplex PCR; TCRdb stores in-frame clones only, minus some. The sample includes some 250,000 clones, 88% of them seen just once. Sequenced: peripheral blood. These receptors originate from a woman in her thirties or forties who had recovered from COVID-19. CDR3s include the opening cysteine and the closing phenylalanine or tryptophan. A D gene is named only where the DNA matches it firmly. Size is omitted from some rows. Given values are once, few, many or a class for expanded clones.

d_call,clone_size,j_call,v_call,cdr3_aa,cdr3_nt
TRBD2,.,TRBJ2-1,TRBV3-1/TRBV3-2,CASSHPTSGSWEQFF,TGTGCCAGCAGCCATCCAACTAGCGGGAGTTGGGAGCAGTTCTTC
.,.,TRBJ1-5,TRBV5-1,CASSLDGSQGGQPQHF,TGCGCCAGCAGCTTGGACGGCAGCCAAGGAGGTCAGCCCCAGCATTTT
.,.,TRBJ2-7,TRBV9,CASSWGDGEQYF,TGTGCCAGCAGCTGGGGGGATGGGGAGCAGTACTTC
TRBD1,.,TRBJ1-2,TRBV24-1,CATSATGAPGGYTF,TGTGCCACCAGTGCCACAGGGGCGCCCGGTGGCTACACCTTC
TRBD2,few,TRBJ2-7,TRBV5-1,CASSLALAGANYEQYF,TGCGCCAGCAGCTTGGCCCTAGCGGGAGCTAACTACGAGCAGTACTTC
.,.,TRBJ2-3,TRBV5-4,CASSLAGLGPLDTQYF,TGTGCCAGCAGCTTGGCCGGGCTGGGGCCATTGGATACGCAGTATTTT
.,.,TRBJ2-3,TRBV19,CASRQRATDTQYF,TGTGCCAGTAGACAGCGGGCCACAGATACGCAGTATTTT
TRBD2,.,TRBJ2-7,TRBV5-6,CASSWGREGSYEQYF,TGTGCCAGCAGCTGGGGGCGGGAGGGCTCCTACGAGCAGTACTTC
TRBD1,few,TRBJ1-5,TRBV5-4,CASSRQGLNQPQHF,TGTGCCAGCAGCCGACAGGGCCTCAATCAGCCCCAGCATTTT
.,.,TRBJ1-1,TRBV10-3,CAISGAGGLNTEAFF,TGTGCCATCAGTGGTGCGGGGGGTCTGAACACTGAAGCTTTCTTT
.,.,TRBJ2-3,TRBV5-1,CASSQEGRGTDTQYF,TGCGCCAGCAGCCAGGAGGGCCGGGGCACAGATACGCAGTATTTT
TRBD1,.,TRBJ1-5,TRBV6-2/TRBV6-3,CASSYNRGFQPQHF,TGTGCCAGCAGTTACAACAGGGGGTTTCAGCCCCAGCATTTT
.,.,TRBJ2-6,TRBV6-2/TRBV6-3,CASSPEHSGANVLTF,TGTGCCAGCAGCCCCGAGCACTCTGGGGCCAACGTCCTGACTTTC
.,.,TRBJ1-5,TRBV27,CASSFRGAGNQPQHF,TGTGCCAGCAGTTTTCGGGGGGCGGGCAATCAGCCCCAGCATTTT
TRBD2,.,TRBJ2-2,TRBV11-3,CASPEGLAANTGELFF,TGTGCCAGCCCCGAGGGACTAGCGGCGAACACCGGGGAGCTGTTTTTT
TRBD2,.,TRBJ2-3,TRBV7-3,CASSLRGLAADTQYF,TGTGCCAGCAGCTTAAGGGGACTAGCGGCAGATACGCAGTATTTT
TRBD2,.,TRBJ2-2,TRBV5-4,CASSLMAGGPPGELFF,TGTGCCAGCAGCTTGATGGCGGGAGGGCCGCCCGGGGAGCTGTTTTTT
.,.,TRBJ1-2,TRBV20-1,CSASPGVGYTF,TGCAGTGCTAGTCCAGGGGTTGGCTACACCTTC
TRBD2,.,TRBJ2-1,TRBV7-8,CASSWDSGSLVNEQFF,TGTGCCAGCAGCTGGGATAGCGGGAGTTTGGTAAATGAGCAGTTCTTC
.,.,TRBJ1-4,TRBV30,CAWTSTNEKLFF,TGTGCCTGGACCTCCACTAATGAAAAACTGTTTTTT
.,.,TRBJ2-5,TRBV5-6,CASSLGSVQETQYF,TGTGCCAGCAGCTTGGGTTCGGTCCAAGAGACCCAGTACTTC
.,.,TRBJ2-3,TRBV7-9,CASSPGGTWGYF,TGTGCCAGCAGCCCAGGCGGGACCTGGGGTTATTTT
.,.,TRBJ1-4,TRBV15,CATSRPLGARVGKLFF,TGTGCCACCAGCAGACCCCTGGGGGCCCGGGTGGGAAAACTGTTTTTT
.,.,TRBJ2-1,TRBV6-5,CASKSGINEQFF,TGTGCCAGCAAGTCGGGGATCAATGAGCAGTTCTTC
TRBD1,.,TRBJ2-1,TRBV11-3,CASSPPRTGWDEQFF,TGTGCCAGCAGCCCCCCCAGGACAGGGTGGGATGAGCAGTTCTTC
TRBD2,once,TRBJ2-5,TRBV7-2,CASSITGTRGEETQYF,TGTGCCAGCAGCATAACCGGGACTAGGGGGGAAGAGACCCAGTACTTC
TRBD2,.,TRBJ2-1,TRBV6-2/TRBV6-3,CASSYSIRGGRSYNEQFF,TGTGCCAGCAGTTACTCGATTAGGGGCGGGAGGAGTTACAATGAGCAGTTCTTC
.,.,TRBJ1-4,TRBV3-1/TRBV3-2,CASSPANEKLFF,TGTGCCAGCAGCCCAGCTAATGAAAAACTGTTTTTT
.,.,TRBJ1-1,TRBV10-3,CAISEEGPWRDRNTEAFF,TGTGCCATCAGTGAGGAGGGACCTTGGAGGGATCGGAACACTGAAGCTTTCTTT
.,.,TRBJ1-1,TRBV7-2,CASSPTVGTEAFF,TGTGCCAGCAGCCCGACAGTGGGGACTGAAGCTTTCTTT
.,.,TRBJ2-1,TRBV7-2,CASSQKQGPYNEQFF,TGTGCCAGCAGTCAGAAACAGGGACCCTACAATGAGCAGTTCTTC
.,.,TRBJ2-1,TRBV6-5,CASRVPSRDEQFF,TGTGCCAGCAGGGTGCCCAGCCGGGATGAGCAGTTCTTC
.,.,TRBJ1-4,TRBV30,CAYRTVGEKLFF,TGTGCCTACCGGACAGTGGGGGAAAAACTGTTTTTT
.,.,TRBJ1-2,TRBV6-1,CASSEVGRVGGYTF,TGTGCCAGCAGTGAAGTCGGCAGGGTCGGCGGCTACACCTTC
.,.,TRBJ2-4,TRBV7-9,CASSPGRGERGRNIQYF,TGTGCCAGCAGCCCGGGCAGGGGGGAGCGGGGGAGAAACATTCAGTACTTC
TRBD1,.,TRBJ1-1,TRBV6-2/TRBV6-3,CASSPWDRARSTEAFF,TGTGCCAGCAGCCCCTGGGACAGGGCGAGGAGCACTGAAGCTTTCTTT
TRBD1,many,TRBJ2-7,TRBV9,CASSVGTGQRGMDEQYF,TGTGCCAGCAGCGTGGGGACAGGGCAACGAGGGATGGACGAGCAGTACTTC
.,.,TRBJ2-3,TRBV27,CASKTRATDTQYF,TGTGCCAGCAAGACCAGGGCCACAGATACGCAGTATTTT
TRBD2,.,TRBJ2-1,TRBV7-9,CASSALAGGYNEQFF,TGTGCCAGCAGCGCACTAGCGGGGGGCTACAATGAGCAGTTCTTC
.,.,TRBJ1-5,TRBV5-1,CASSLASGNQPQHF,TGCGCCAGCAGCTTGGCTTCAGGGAATCAGCCCCAGCATTTT
.,many,TRBJ1-1,TRBV7-9,CASSHREGAEAFF,TGTGCCAGCAGCCACCGGGAGGGGGCTGAAGCTTTCTTT
TRBD1,.,TRBJ1-2,TRBV5-5,CASSLETGDYGYTF,TGTGCCAGCAGCTTGGAGACAGGGGACTATGGCTACACCTTC
TRBD1,.,TRBJ1-4,TRBV3-1/TRBV3-2,CASSQGGQAVPCNEKLFF,TGTGCCAGCAGCCAAGGCGGACAGGCCGTACCCTGCAATGAAAAACTGTTTTTT
.,.,TRBJ1-3,TRBV12-3/TRBV12-4,CASSTGGNTIYF,TGTGCCAGCAGTACCGGGGGAAACACCATATATTTT
TRBD2,.,TRBJ2-3,TRBV5-1,CASRRLAGGPSTDTQYF,TGCGCCAGCCGCCGACTAGCGGGAGGCCCTAGCACAGATACGCAGTATTTT
TRBD1,.,TRBJ2-3,TRBV19,CASSGDPTGVQYF,TGTGCCAGTAGCGGGGACCCAACAGGGGTGCAGTATTTT
TRBD1,.,TRBJ1-3,TRBV5-1,CASSPGTAGNTIYF,TGCGCCAGCAGCCCCGGGACAGCTGGAAACACCATATATTTT
TRBD1,.,TRBJ2-2,TRBV9,CASSETTGLGTGELFF,TGTGCCAGCAGCGAGACGACAGGGCTCGGCACCGGGGAGCTGTTTTTT
TRBD1,.,TRBJ1-3,TRBV9,CASSVVGQLGVSGNTIYF,TGTGCCAGCAGCGTAGTGGGACAGCTTGGGGTCTCTGGAAACACCATATATTTT
TRBD1,.,TRBJ1-1,TRBV25-1,CASSPLGQEAFF,TGTGCCAGCAGTCCCTTGGGACAGGAAGCTTTCTTT
TRBD1,.,TRBJ2-7,TRBV30,CAWSLGGTGPYEQYF,TGTGCCTGGAGTCTGGGCGGGACAGGGCCCTACGAGCAGTACTTC
TRBD1,.,TRBJ1-2,TRBV25-1,CASSGPQGERGYTF,TGTGCCAGCAGTGGCCCCCAGGGGGAGCGGGGCTACACCTTC
TRBD2,.,TRBJ2-7,TRBV5-5,CASSLRGTPGGYEQYF,TGTGCCAGCAGCTTGCGCGGTACGCCGGGGGGGTACGAGCAGTACTTC
TRBD1,.,TRBJ2-5,TRBV25-1,CASSPTGGLGETQYF,TGTGCCAGCAGCCCGACAGGGGGCTTGGGAGAGACCCAGTACTTC